The clone carrying this TCR beta chain was recorded at least ten times. Its antigen is unknown. The CDR3 is made up of 13 amino acids. Germline CDR1 and CDR2: SGHTA and FQGTGA. V lost 5 bases and J lost 5, with 10 bases in between. Both iRepertoire HTBI primers and Arm-PCR of CDR3 regions were used to build the TCR beta libraries. MiXCR, run by TCRdb on the multiplex PCR reads, gives a single entry per CDR3 protein. The sample has about 500,000 distinct CDR3 sequences, about 11% seen once. The data stem from a study of regulatory T cells in long-lasting Graves disease. Time point in this sample: newly diagnosed GD, antithyroid drugs for less than 3 months. The TCR library was made from RNA that had been extracted from PBMCs in TRIzol. Overall study findings and caveats: Among samples with persistent disease, TRBV28, TRBJ1-2 and TRBJ2-5 were favored.

This sample also belongs to another study, concerning T cells in Graves' hyperthyroidism and ophthalmopathy.

This rearrangement joins TRBV7-3 to TRBJ2-1, with D possibly TRBD2 on 6 matching bases. The TCR comes from a woman in her 30s with Graves disease. Here the sequenced sample was peripheral blood mononuclear cells (PBMCs), taken at new diagnosis, from a patient treated with antithyroid drugs. Here the CDR3 reads CASSVGTHNEQFF. The CDR3 nucleotides are TGTGCCAGCAGCGTCGGGACTCACAATGAGCAGTTCTTC.